The 17 T cell receptor beta chains below were found in one sample sequenced in a study of Graves' ophthalmopathy and Graves' hyperthyroidism. RNA transcripts provided the template for amplifying TCR beta CDR3 regions. The library came from an HTBI-primed first-round RT-PCR and a second-round multiplex PCR. TCRdb itself ran the multiplex PCR reads through MiXCR, one entry per CDR3 protein. The sample has hundreds of thousands of distinct CDR3 sequences, 20% to 25% seen once. The specimen was peripheral blood. The receptors come from a woman aged 18 to 35 with stable Graves' hyperthyroidism.

This clonotype has ten or more counts. The chain recombines TRBV6-2 or TRBV6-3 with TRBJ1-1; 8 bases are a match to TRBD1. The CDR3 sequence is 15 residues long. Per germline, CDR1 MNHEY and CDR2 SVGEGT. J lost 1 base, V lost 6 bases, and 7 bases had no gene match. CDR3 region: CASRQRTGRNTEAFF. DNA for the CDR3: TGTGCCAGCAGACAAAGGACAGGGCGGAACACTGAAGCTTTCTTT.

This clonotype occurred many times. V gene TRBV11-2 combines with J gene TRBJ2-7; D not resolved. CDR1 and CDR2 (germline): SGHAT, FQNNGV. Trimming stripped 1 base from V and 4 bases from J, with 8 bases between. This CDR3 has 13 residues. The CDR3 is CASSLVVFYEQYF. The CDR3 region has the DNA TGTGCCAGCAGCTTAGTAGTTTTTTACGAGCAGTACTTC. The whole variable domain, filled in from reference TRBV11-2 and TRBJ2-7, reads EAGVAQSPRYKIIEKRQSVAFWCNPISGHATLYWYQQILGQGPKLLIQFQNNGVVDDSQLPKDRFSAERLKGVDSTLKIQPAKLEDSAVYLCASSLVVFYEQYFGPGTRLTVT.

This clonotype was seen at least ten times. The rearrangement joins TRBV20-1 to TRBJ2-7; 8 bases map to TRBD2. Germline V gene lookup returns CDR1 DFQATT and CDR2 SNEGSKA (reference sequence). The CDR3 is 15 amino acids. V was clipped by 1 base and J by 4 bases; unmatched bases: 9. The DNA of the CDR3 is TGCAGTGCTAGAGGGGCTAGCGGGTCTAGTTACGAGCAGTACTTC. It translates to CSARGASGSSYEQYF.

This clonotype showed up just a few times. This chain links TRBV13 with TRBJ2-2, with D tentatively TRBD1 (6 bases). The CDR3 covers 14 residues. Germline V gives CDR1 PRHDT, CDR2 FYEKMQ (reference sequence). V dropped 3 bases and J dropped 9 bases, with 14 bases sitting between them. CDR3 region: CASSFQGSLWELFF. CDR3 nucleotides: TGTGCCAGCAGCTTCCAGGGGAGCCTCTGGGAGCTGTTTTTT.

A few counts support this clonotype. The chain joins TRBV19 to TRBJ2-4; 8 bases are shared with TRBD1. The CDR3 runs 17 residues. V lost 5 bases to trimming and J lost 2 bases; unmatched junction nucleotides: 11. Germline loops: CDR1 LNHDA, CDR2 SQIVND (reference sequence). CDR3 coding DNA: TGTGCCAGTAGTTCCCGACAGGGGCCTGGGTCCAAAAACATTCAGTACTTC. Its translation: CASSSRQGPGSKNIQYF.

The sample holds many counts of this clonotype. The V and J genes are TRBV7-8 and TRBJ2-7, with 10 bases lining up with TRBD2. V lost 0 bases, J lost 5 bases, and 4 bases stayed unmatched. The CDR3 consists of 15 residues. The germline V gene has CDR1 SGHVS and CDR2 FQNEAQ. The CDR3 loop is CASSLALAGEDEQYF. The CDR3 DNA reads as TGTGCCAGCAGCTTAGCCCTAGCGGGAGAGGACGAGCAGTACTTC. Full variable domain (missing parts from reference TRBV7-8 and TRBJ2-7): GAGVSQSPRYKVAKRGQDVALRCDPISGHVSLFWYQQALGQGPEFLTYFQNEAQLDKSGLPSDRFFAERPEGSVSTLKIQRTQQEDSAVYLCASSLALAGEDEQYFGPGTRLTVT.

This clonotype was counted many times. The chain recombines TRBV18 with TRBJ2-2; D gene uncertain. The CDR3 spans 15 residues. The ends were cut back, 1 base at V and 1 base at J, with 7 bases in the middle. The germline V gene has CDR1 KGHSH and CDR2 LQKENI. CDR3 nucleotide sequence: TGTGCCAGCTCACCACTTCAGGAGAACACCGGGGAGCTGTTTTTT. The encoded protein is CASSPLQENTGELFF.

As for this clonotype: A much bigger clone sits one base away, suggesting this may be a read error. The CDR3 loop reads CASILKTGVNTEAFF. CDR3 nucleotides: TGTGCCAGCATCTTAAAGACAGGGGTGAACACTGAAGCTTTCTTT. J is TRBJ1-1 and V is TRBV7-2; the match to TRBD1 covers 8 bases. The V gene's germline CDR1 is SGHTA and CDR2 FQGNSA. There are 15 residues in the CDR3.

At least ten counts were recorded for this clonotype. J is TRBJ2-2 and V is TRBV6-2 or TRBV6-3, with 11 positions matching TRBD2. After removal of 6 bases from V and 4 bases from J, the junction contained 7 bases not matched to a gene. The germline gives CDR1 MNHEY, CDR2 SVGEGT. This CDR3 is 16 amino acids long. This CDR3 is CASSHGTSGITGELFF. CDR3 sequence (DNA): TGTGCCAGCAGCCATGGGACTAGCGGAATCACCGGGGAGCTGTTTTTT.

Many counts were recorded for this clonotype. This chain connects TRBV7-9 to TRBJ1-3; D is ambiguous. The CDR3 is 15 amino acids. Trimming shortened V by 5 bases and J by 4 bases, and 15 bases separated the two germline ends. CDR1 is SEHNR, CDR2 FQNEAQ, per germline (reference sequence). CDR3 protein: CASSPIAGLGNTIYF. The DNA for the CDR3 is TGTGCCAGCAGCCCCATCGCGGGGTTGGGAAACACCATATATTTT.

The sample holds many counts of this clonotype. This rearrangement joins TRBV28 to TRBJ2-7; 8 positions match TRBD2. The CDR3 contains 14 residues. Germline CDR1 reads MDHEN; CDR2 reads SYDVKM. V dropped 3 bases and J dropped 5; count of bases not matched to a gene: 6. CDR3 sequence: CASSLQAGDDEQYF. CDR3 in DNA: TGTGCCAGCAGTTTGCAAGCGGGAGACGACGAGCAGTACTTC.

In its sample, this clonotype was seen many times. This sequence joins TRBV6-1 and TRBJ1-1; a possible D gene is TRBD1 (5 bases). Trimming removed 6 bases from V and 1 base from J, with 15 bases in between. This CDR3 has 15 residues. From germline, CDR1 is MNHNS and CDR2 SASEGT. Here the CDR3 DNA reads TGTGCCAGCAGGGCCCAGGGCGGGGAGAACACTGAAGCTTTCTTT. It codes for CASRAQGGENTEAFF.

The chain joins TRBV7-2 to TRBJ2-5, with no clear D. CDR1 is SGHTA, CDR2 FQGNSA, per germline. The ends were cut back, 8 bases at V and 4 bases at J, with 14 bases in the middle. This CDR3 is built from 13 residues. The CDR3, as DNA: TGTGCCAGCGGGTGGGTGCCAGGAGAGACCCAGTACTTC. It codes for CASGWVPGETQYF.

This clonotype was seen ten or more times. This chain joins TRBV6-1 and TRBJ2-7; possible D gene TRBD2, 5 bases. Deletions cut 0 bases from V and 3 bases from J, with 18 bases between. The CDR3 contains 17 residues. Per germline, CDR1 MNHNS and CDR2 SASEGT. As DNA, the CDR3 is TGTGCCAGCAGTGAAGCGCCGGGGAACTGGCGGATCTACGAGCAGTACTTC. This codes for CASSEAPGNWRIYEQYF.

This clonotype occurred many times. The chain is built from TRBV6-5 and TRBJ1-6; D remains unclear. Germline CDR1 reads MNHEY; CDR2 reads SVGAGI. This CDR3 is 15 amino acids long. V lost 0 bases, J lost 7 bases, and 10 bases lay in between. For the CDR3, the DNA is TGTGCCAGCAGTTACTCGAGCCTGGTGAATTCACCCCTCCACTTT. It is translated as CASSYSSLVNSPLHF.

This clonotype has at least ten counts. The chain joins TRBV27 to TRBJ1-6; D not certain. This CDR3 is 16 amino acids long. Looked up from germline, CDR1 is MNHEY and CDR2 is SMNVEV (reference sequence). V lost 6 bases and J lost 0, with 12 bases in between. CDR3 sequence: CASRIQGLSYNSPLHF. The CDR3 DNA is TGTGCCAGCAGAATACAAGGGCTCTCCTATAATTCACCCCTCCACTTT.

Ten or more counts support this clonotype. V gene TRBV28 combines with J gene TRBJ2-5; D is possibly TRBD1 or TRBD2 (5 bases each). This CDR3 contains 14 residues. Germline CDR1 reads MDHEN; CDR2 reads SYDVKM. V was clipped by 8 bases and J by 5 bases, with 18 bases between them. The CDR3 region has the DNA TGTGCCAGCGCCCCGGTGGGGGAGAGGGAGACCCAGTACTTC. Residues: CASAPVGERETQYF.